The clone carrying this T cell receptor (beta chain) was seen a single time. Methods used by the authors: Amplifying reference gene primers gave estimates of nucleated cell counts. TCRdb's table, derived via immunoSEQ multiplex PCR, lists solely in-frame clones and lacks some. That table is the source of V, J and clone size, and D and trimming were worked out from the DNA. The sample has about 85,000 clones, 90% seen once. The CDR3 covers 19 residues. This sample is part of a study of blood T cell repertoires in COVID-19. The sequenced sample consisted of peripheral blood. This sequence joins TRBV21-1 and TRBJ2-1; the table gives TRBD2 as D, unverified against the DNA. TRBV21-1 is deemed a pseudogene. The receptor was isolated from a woman over 75 with active or convalescent COVID-19. CDR3 region: CASSKVGGTGGSSYNEQFF. The CDR3 coding sequence is TGTGCCAGCAGCAAAGTTGGCGGTACGGGAGGGAGCTCCTACAATGAGCAGTTCTTC.